Included here is one TCR beta chain sequence, with context. Its matching antigen is unknown. This sample stems from a study of T cell repertoires in aging, cancer and after chemotherapy. Looking at the study overall: Repeat sampling of healthy donors over several months to years showed clear clonal overlap. Overall study findings and caveats: Median generation probability rose over the chemotherapy interval in each cancer cohort, suggesting rebound thymic output.

The V end lost 0 bases, the J end lost 3 bases, and 12 bases lay between the germline ends. The CDR3 has 16 amino acids. Germline CDR1 KGHSH, CDR2 LQKENI. TRB rearrangements spanning V, D and J were amplified using mixed TRB-A/B primers. MiXCR was run by TCRdb on the multiplex PCR reads, yielding one entry per CDR3 protein. The repertoire holds 13,000 or so distinct CDR3 sequences, with about 25% as singletons. TCR beta rearrangements were amplified from peripheral blood genomic DNA. Sequenced: blood. The chain employs TRBV18 and TRBJ1-5, with a possible D match to TRBD1 (6 bases). This TCR was recovered from a human donor in good health. The CDR3 sequence is CASSPPGGADNQPQHF. Here the CDR3 DNA reads TGTGCCAGCTCACCACCGGGGGGGGCCGACAATCAGCCCCAGCATTTT.